Below are 15 T cell receptor beta chains sequenced from a single sample in a study of control samples from healthy donors and cancer patients. Assay used: immunoSEQ multiplex PCR; TCRdb lists only in-frame clones, some missing. The data contain 100,000 or so clones, approximately 84% of them singletons. Sequencing input: blood. The receptors here all came from a woman aged 50 to 60 in good health.

The V and J genes are TRBV30 and TRBJ2-7; a possible D gene is TRBD2 (6 bases). V was trimmed by 0 bases and J by 6 bases, leaving 9 bases between them. The CDR3 extends over 12 amino acids. The germline gives CDR1 GTSNPN, CDR2 SVGIG (reference sequence). The CDR3 reads CAWSVRGSEQYF. The CDR3 region has the DNA TGTGCCTGGAGTGTACGGGGGAGCGAGCAGTACTTC.

The chain recombines TRBV6-6 with TRBJ2-1, with D possibly TRBD2 on 6 matching bases. CDR1 is MNHNY and CDR2 is SVGAGI in the germline V gene (reference sequence). The CDR3 contains 16 residues. The V and J ends lost 10 bases and 0 bases respectively, with 19 bases between them. CDR3 bases: TGTGCCACAAAAGGAGGGGCCTCAAGCTCCTACAATGAGCAGTTCTTC. Protein sequence: CATKGGASSSYNEQFF.

This clone was seen only a few times. The chain recombines TRBV2 with TRBJ2-1; D remains unclear. The CDR3 runs to 13 residues. Trimming left V 6 bases short and J 4 bases short, with 10 bases between. CDR1 is SNHLY and CDR2 is FYNNEI in the germline V gene. CDR3 amino acids: CASRRGEYNEQFF. In DNA, the CDR3 is TGTGCCAGCAGAAGAGGCGAGTACAATGAGCAGTTCTTC.

This clone was seen a handful of times. This sequence joins TRBV4-1 and TRBJ2-2; D not resolved. V lost 8 bases and J 2 bases, leaving 12 bases between the germline ends. Germline V lookup: CDR1 MGHRA, CDR2 YSYEKL. The CDR3 is 14 residues long. The CDR3 loop is CASQDLRNTGELFF. CDR3 nucleotides: TGCGCCAGCCAGGATCTTCGAAACACCGGGGAGCTGTTTTTT.

In nucleotides, the CDR3 is TGTGCCAGCAGCTCCAGGGGGGGGCGTACCGGGGAGCTGTTTTTT. Amino acid sequence: CASSSRGGRTGELFF. V gene TRBV7-8 combines with J gene TRBJ2-2; perhaps D is TRBD1 or TRBD2 (7 bases each). CDR1 and CDR2 (germline): SGHVS, FQNEAQ. The CDR3 totals 15 residues. Trimming took off 4 bases at V and 5 bases at J, with 14 bases between the two ends.

The V call is TRBV19, the J call TRBJ1-2, with D possibly being TRBD1 (5 bases). The CDR3 covers 15 residues. The germline V gene encodes CDR1 LNHDA and CDR2 SQIVND (reference sequence). Trimming pared 4 bases from V and 4 bases from J, leaving 16 bases between. The CDR3 region is CASSNGVTGVYGYTF. The CDR3 DNA follows: TGTGCCAGTAGTAATGGGGTTACGGGGGTCTATGGCTACACCTTC. The variable domain in full, with the rest retrieved from reference TRBV19 and TRBJ1-2, is DGGITQSPKYLFRKEGQNVTLSCEQNLNHDAMYWYRQDPGQGLRLIYYSQIVNDFQKGDIAEGYSVSREKKESFPLTVTSAQKNPTAFYLCASSNGVTGVYGYTFGSGTRLTVV.

The chain links TRBV15 to TRBJ2-1; 8 bases match TRBD2. Germline V lookup: CDR1 LNHNV, CDR2 YYDKDF (reference sequence). Germline trimming cut 1 base from V and 3 bases from J; bases unmatched to any gene: 5. CDR3 size: 16 residues. CDR3 sequence reads: CATSRAGGAIYNEQFF. The CDR3 DNA reads TGTGCCACCAGCAGAGCCGGGGGGGCGATCTACAATGAGCAGTTCTTC.

This clone was observed a handful of times. The chain is built from TRBV7-6 and TRBJ2-7; 7 bases agree with TRBD1. CDR1 SGHVS and CDR2 FNYEAQ come from the germline V gene. V was pared by 1 base and J by 2 bases, with 2 bases of the junction left unmatched. The CDR3 totals 14 residues. CDR3 in amino acids: CASSLGTGAYEQYF. The CDR3 DNA sequence: TGTGCCAGCAGCTTAGGAACAGGGGCCTACGAGCAGTACTTC.

This chain links TRBV6-5 with TRBJ2-4; D is perhaps TRBD1 (6 bases). Germline CDR1 is MNHEY and CDR2 is SVGAGI. V was clipped by 11 bases and J by 6 bases, with 20 bases between them. The CDR3 extends over 14 amino acids. The CDR3 spells CASSPADRANIQYF. CDR3 nucleotides: TGTGCCTCCTCACCCGCGGACAGAGCAAACATTCAGTACTTC.

The chain couples TRBV5-4 to TRBJ2-5; D is possibly TRBD1 or TRBD2 (5 bases each). Germline lookup yields CDR1 SGHNT and CDR2 YYREEE (reference sequence). The CDR3 covers 14 residues. V lost 3 bases and J 2 bases, leaving 11 bases between the germline ends. The CDR3 DNA reads TGTGCCAGCAGCTCGGGGACGAGACAAGAGACCCAGTACTTC. It specifies CASSSGTRQETQYF.

J is TRBJ1-2 and V is TRBV19, with D possibly TRBD1 on 6 matching bases. V lost 3 bases to trimming and J lost 8 bases, with 7 bases between them. CDR3 length equals 11 residues. Germline V lookup: CDR1 LNHDA, CDR2 SQIVND (reference sequence). This chain's CDR3 is CASSIGTGYTF. Written as DNA, the CDR3 is TGTGCCAGTAGTATCGGGACAGGCTACACCTTC.

The rearrangement joins TRBV9 to TRBJ2-1; D is perhaps TRBD2 (5 bases). V was pared by 4 bases and J by 10 bases, with 15 bases between. Germline lookup yields CDR1 SGDLS and CDR2 YYNGEE. CDR3 length: 13 residues. The CDR3 bases are TGTGCCAGCAGCACGAAACTAGGGAGCGAGCAGTTCTTC. Translating gives CASSTKLGSEQFF.

Of note for this clone: In the same sample, other DNA sequences code for this CDR3. The chain combines TRBV7-9 with TRBJ1-1, with D uncertain. This CDR3 is 13 amino acids long. Trimming took off 2 bases at V and 0 bases at J, with 4 bases between the two ends. The germline CDR1 and CDR2 sequences are SEHNR and FQNEAQ (reference sequence). In DNA form, the CDR3 reads TGTGCCAGCAGCTTAACAGTGAACACTGAAGCTTTCTTT. It codes for CASSLTVNTEAFF.

CDR3: CAWSFWASGGPYEQYV. Here the CDR3 DNA reads TGTGCCTGGAGCTTCTGGGCTAGCGGGGGTCCCTACGAGCAGTACGTC. V and J are TRBV30 and TRBJ2-7; 10 bases align to TRBD2. Losses at the gene ends were 3 bases for V and 2 bases for J; bases not matched to a gene: 10. The CDR3 covers 16 residues. Germline values: CDR1 GTSNPN, CDR2 SVGIG (reference sequence).

Only one count was recorded for this clone. V gene TRBV24-1 combines with J gene TRBJ2-2, with 7 nucleotides matching TRBD1. Germline V gene sequence: CDR1 KGHDR, CDR2 SFDVKD. The CDR3 consists of 14 residues. Germline trimming cut 7 bases from V and 2 bases from J; bases unmatched to any gene: 3. DNA of the CDR3: TGTGCCACCAGCCGGGACAGCAACACCGGGGAGCTGTTTTTT. Encoded protein: CATSRDSNTGELFF.